This T cell receptor (beta chain) emerged from a study of CD8 T cells in Susac syndrome. Per germline, CDR1 MGHDK and CDR2 SYGVNS. Trimming stripped 2 bases from V and 5 bases from J, with 12 bases between. The CDR3 spans 14 residues. TCR beta sequences were obtained from blood CD8+ and CD4+ T cells. Controls matched for age and sex were healthy donors. Negative isolation yielded CD8+ and CD4+ T cells; FACS enriched TEMRA cells. It was with random hexamers that roughly 0.5 to 1 ug RNA was reverse transcribed. TCRdb used MiXCR to reprocess the immunoSEQ multiplex PCR reads, holding one entry per CDR3 protein. Altogether 90,000 to 110,000 distinct CDR3 sequences are present, roughly 95% being singletons, with the ten largest covering around 0.1%.

V usage is TRBV25-1 and J usage is TRBJ2-5; D may match TRBD1 or TRBD2 (5 bases each). The receptor's source is a human donor in good health. The material sequenced was CD4+ T cells from PBMCs. CDR3 nucleotide sequence: TGTGCCAGCAGTGAACATAGGGGAGTGGAGACCCAGTACTTC. Protein sequence: CASSEHRGVETQYF.